This TCR beta chain was identified in a study of spatial heterogeneity in lung cancer. Study context: Any follow-up PBMC samples that were available went on to be sequenced, and the median time to follow-up was two to three years after resection. In raw reads, more than 9.5 appearances on average were recorded for each unique TCR and UMI combination.

The time point was: blood at routine non-recurrence follow-up after resection. Whole RNA, which was extracted from tumor, nontumor lung tissue or frozen PBMC, was sequenced without any cell sorting. The CDR3 consists of 13 residues. This clonotype was detected many times. The junction departs from germline at one end; a sequencing error may be responsible. In the library, each TCR cDNA molecule bore its own unique molecular identifier. TCRdb re-called the 5' RACE reads with MiXCR, one entry per CDR3 protein. The sample holds about 27,000 distinct CDR3 sequences, roughly 5.7% seen once. This sequence originates from a female donor with early-stage non-small cell lung cancer. Here the sequenced sample was PBMCs, taken at follow-up. The V call is TRBV12-3 or TRBV12-4, the J call TRBJ2-3; D not resolved. CDR3 in DNA: TGTGCCAGCAGTCCTTCTTCATGGACGCCAAAGTACTTT. Translating it yields CASSPSSWTPKYF.